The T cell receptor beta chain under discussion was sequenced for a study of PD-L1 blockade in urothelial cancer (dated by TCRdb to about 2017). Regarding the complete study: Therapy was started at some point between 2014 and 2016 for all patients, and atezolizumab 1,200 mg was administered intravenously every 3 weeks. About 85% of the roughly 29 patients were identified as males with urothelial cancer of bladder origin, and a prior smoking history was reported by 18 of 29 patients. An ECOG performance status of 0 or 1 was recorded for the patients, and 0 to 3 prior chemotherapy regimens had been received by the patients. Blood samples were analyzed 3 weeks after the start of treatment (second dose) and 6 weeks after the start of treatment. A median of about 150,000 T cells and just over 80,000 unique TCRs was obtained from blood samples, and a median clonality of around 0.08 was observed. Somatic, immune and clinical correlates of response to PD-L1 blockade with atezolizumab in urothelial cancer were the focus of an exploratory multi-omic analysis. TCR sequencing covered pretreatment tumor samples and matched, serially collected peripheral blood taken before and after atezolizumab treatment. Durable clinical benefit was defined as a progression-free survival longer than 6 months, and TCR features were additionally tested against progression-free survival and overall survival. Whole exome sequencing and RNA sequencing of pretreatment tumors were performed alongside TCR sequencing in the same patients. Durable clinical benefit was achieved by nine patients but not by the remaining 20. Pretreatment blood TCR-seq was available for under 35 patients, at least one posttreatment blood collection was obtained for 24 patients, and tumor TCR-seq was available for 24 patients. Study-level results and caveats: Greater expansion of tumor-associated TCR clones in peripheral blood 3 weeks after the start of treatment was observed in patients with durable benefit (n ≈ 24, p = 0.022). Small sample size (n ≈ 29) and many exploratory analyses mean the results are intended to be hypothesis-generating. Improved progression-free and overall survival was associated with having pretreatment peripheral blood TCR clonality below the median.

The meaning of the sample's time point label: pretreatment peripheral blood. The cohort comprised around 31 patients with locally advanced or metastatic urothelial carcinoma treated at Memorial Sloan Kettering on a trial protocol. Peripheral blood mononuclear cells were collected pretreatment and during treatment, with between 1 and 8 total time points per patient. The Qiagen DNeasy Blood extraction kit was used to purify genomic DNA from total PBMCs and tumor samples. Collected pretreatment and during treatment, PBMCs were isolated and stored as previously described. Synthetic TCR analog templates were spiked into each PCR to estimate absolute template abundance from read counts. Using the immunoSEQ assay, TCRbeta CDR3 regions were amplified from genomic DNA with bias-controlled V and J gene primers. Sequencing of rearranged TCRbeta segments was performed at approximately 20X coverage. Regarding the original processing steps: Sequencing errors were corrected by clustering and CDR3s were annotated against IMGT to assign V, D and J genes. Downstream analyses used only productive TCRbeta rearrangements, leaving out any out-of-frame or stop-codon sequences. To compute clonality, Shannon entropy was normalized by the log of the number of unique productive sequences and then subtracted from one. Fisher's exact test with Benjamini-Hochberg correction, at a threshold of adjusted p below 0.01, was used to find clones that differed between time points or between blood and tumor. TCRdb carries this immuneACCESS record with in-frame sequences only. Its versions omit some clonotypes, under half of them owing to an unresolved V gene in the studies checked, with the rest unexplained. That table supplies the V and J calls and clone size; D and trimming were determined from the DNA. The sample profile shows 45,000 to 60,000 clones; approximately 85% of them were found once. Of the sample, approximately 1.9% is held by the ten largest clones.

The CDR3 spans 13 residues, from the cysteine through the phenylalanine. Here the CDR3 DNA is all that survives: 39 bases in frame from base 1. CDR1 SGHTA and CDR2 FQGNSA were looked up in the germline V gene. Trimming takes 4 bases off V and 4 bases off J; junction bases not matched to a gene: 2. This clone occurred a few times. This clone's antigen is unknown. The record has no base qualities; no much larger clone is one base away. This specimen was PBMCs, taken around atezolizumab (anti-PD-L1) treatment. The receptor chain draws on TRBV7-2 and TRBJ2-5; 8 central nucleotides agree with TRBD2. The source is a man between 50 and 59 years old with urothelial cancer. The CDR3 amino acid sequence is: CASSYTSGETQYF. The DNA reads TGTGCCAGCAGCTATACTAGCGGAGAGACCCAGTACTTC.